Described below is a single T cell receptor (beta chain) sequence and its context. Its cognate antigen has yet to be identified. Base qualities were left out, and no much larger clone turns up one base away. TCR beta CDR3 regions were amplified from RNA transcripts. The TCR CDR3 was subjected to a first round of RT-PCR using the HTBI primer set and the Qiagen OneStep RT-PCR kit. A second multiplex PCR round built the libraries, followed by size selection and purification. Sequencing of the libraries was done on an Illumina HiSeq2000 using paired-end 100 bp reads. Under the source paper's analysis protocol: Raw data were processed with SOAPnuke, discarding reads with adapters, uncalled bases, mean Phred below 15, or no exact constant-primer or identifier match. High-quality paired reads were merged using COPE v1.2.5, and each unique nucleotide sequence was defined as a clonotype. Clonotypes were aligned to IMGT TRBV, TRBD and TRBJ reference segments using MiTCR v1.1. Only V-J combinations with frequency above 0.0001, covering roughly 99% of repertoires, were analysed. A TCS score was defined as the ratio of F50 (clonal expansion) to E x V (chaos), with BLOSUM62-based TCRdist applied between CDR3 peptides within each V-J. Welch's t-statistics and random forest reduced around 520 V-J features to roughly 13, which were used in a naive Bayes classifier (R e1071). The similarity between thyroid and blood repertoires was quantified using the Morisita-Horn index. In-frame beta chains were kept once TCRdb had trimmed the public reads at Q25 with fastp and called clones with MiXCR. CDR3 protein duplicates are merged, each entry listing the most common genes and DNA. These V and J calls derive from TCRdb rather than the authors' analysis. The sample table shows 490,000 or so distinct CDR3 sequences, and over 35% are seen once. The ten top clones hold around 44% of the sample.

Any patient with an uncontrolled infection, another autoimmune disease, pregnancy or lactation was excluded. Diagnoses were established on the basis of clinical symptoms, serum thyroxine and TRAb, thyroid ultrasound, and orbital computed tomography. Total RNA was extracted using Trizol reagent, and RNA quality was assessed on an Agilent 2100 Bioanalyzer. The data were obtained in a study of T cells in Graves' hyperthyroidism and ophthalmopathy (dated by TCRdb to the late 2010s). In terms of the full investigation: To identify distinguishing TCR V-J signatures, a discovery cohort of 100 or so patients was used, comprising under 45 with Graves' ophthalmopathy and approximately 57 with stable Graves' hyperthyroidism. In addition, the study compared T-cell repertoires in thyroid tissue and in blood from over 5 Graves' hyperthyroidism patients. The 75 to 100 discovery patients were divided at random into training and test sets in a 7:3 ratio. Prospective prediction of ophthalmopathy was tested in an independent validation cohort of some 19 hyperthyroidism patients and some 17 patients who later progressed to ophthalmopathy. After sampling, hyperthyroidism patients received methimazole starting at 30 mg daily, and ophthalmopathy patients received high-dose intravenous methylprednisolone. TCR Vbeta CDR3 sequencing of 120 to 150 peripheral blood samples (43 ophthalmopathy, 75 hyperthyroidism and around 17 progressor patients) is reported in the paper.

The study at large found these results: In validation, the model predicted progression to ophthalmopathy a median of roughly 6.5 months before onset, with approximately 68% sensitivity and nearly 75% specificity. Ophthalmopathy was separated from stable hyperthyroidism by a 13 V-J signature model, with approximately 86% sensitivity and about 81% specificity obtained in cross-validation and 80%/75% obtained in testing. Most expanded thyroid clonotypes (frequency above 0.001) were also detected in blood, a finding suggesting that blood repertoires may reflect thyroid immune responses. Sample size was not statistically predetermined, and blinding of investigators to group allocation was not performed.

Looking up the germline V gene yields CDR1 SQVTM and CDR2 ANQGSEA. Trimming at the junction amounts to 6 bases on V and 4 bases on J, and the germline ends lie 13 bases apart. Reading from cysteine to phenylalanine, the CDR3 counts 13 amino acids. Just CDR3 DNA is preserved here, 39 bases in frame from base 1. This clonotype was obtained from an adult woman with Graves' disease, either hyperthyroidism or ophthalmopathy (not recorded which). The V gene is TRBV29-1 and the J gene is TRBJ1-3; the D gene cannot be named for sure. The sequenced sample consisted of peripheral blood or thyroid tissue (not recorded which). In nucleotide form, the sequence is TGCAGCGTAACGATGCCGGGAGGAAACACCATATATTTT. It codes for CSVTMPGGNTIYF.